This is a list of T cell receptor beta chains from one sample in a study of human T cells and chemical hapten exposure. TCRdb reprocessed the RACE reads with MiXCR, giving one entry per CDR3 protein. Of approximately 89,000 distinct CDR3 sequences in the sample, 6% to 8.5% were seen once. Sequences were derived from whole blood, sampled in connection with sensitization to the hapten diphenylcyclopropenone (DPC). Receptors were obtained from a woman under 40 with alopecia areata. Some clones in this sample may be carry-over from other donors' samples. Each CDR3 is given with its conserved first and last residue. The D gene is left open where the match is weak. Some rows have no size entry. The others give once, few or many, or a class for an expanded clone.

NA	TRBV20-1	TRBJ1-6	NA	TGCAGTGCTAGAGGATTTCTTAGGCCACCCCTCCACTTT	CSARGFLRPPLHF
TRBD1	TRBV20-1	TRBJ1-5	many	TGCAGTGCTAGTACCCAGACAGGGGTCCTCAATCAGCCCCAGCATTTT	CSASTQTGVLNQPQHF
NA	TRBV6-5	TRBJ2-1	few	TGTGCCAGCAGTTACTCGAAAGGGTATGAGCAGTTCTTC	CASSYSKGYEQFF
NA	TRBV7-9	TRBJ1-1	many	TGTGCCAGCGGCGAGGACACTGAAGCTTTCTTT	CASGEDTEAFF
TRBD1	TRBV11-3	TRBJ2-2	many	TGTGCCAGCAGTAACGATCAGGGGGCGAACACCGGGGAGCTGTTTTTT	CASSNDQGANTGELFF
NA	TRBV18	TRBJ2-4	many	TGTGCCAGCTCACCAGGGTTCATTCAGTACTTC	CASSPGFIQYF
NA	TRBV10-1	TRBJ2-3	many	TGCGCCAGCAGTGTACGGAGCACAGATACGCAGTATTTT	CASSVRSTDTQYF
NA	TRBV12-5	TRBJ2-1	many	TGTGCTAGTGATCAGGGATTCTACAATGAGCAGTTCTTC	CASDQGFYNEQFF
TRBD1	TRBV14	TRBJ1-1	many	TGTGCCAGCAGCCCCAACAGGGGCCTGCCGAACACTGAAGCTTTCTTT	CASSPNRGLPNTEAFF
NA	TRBV7-8	TRBJ2-7	many	TGTGCCAGCAGCTCCGGTATGGGGGGTTCCTACGAGCAGTACTTC	CASSSGMGGSYEQYF
TRBD1	TRBV4-1	TRBJ1-2	many	TGCGCCAGCAGCCGTCCCGGGACAGGAGATTATGGCTACACCTTC	CASSRPGTGDYGYTF
NA	TRBV5-1	TRBJ2-5	many	TGCGCCAGCAGCTCCGGACGTACCAAAGAGACCCAGTACTTC	CASSSGRTKETQYF
TRBD1	TRBV3-1	TRBJ1-2	many	TGTGCCAGCAGCCAATCGACAGGGACGGGCGGCTACACCTTC	CASSQSTGTGGYTF
NA	TRBV14	TRBJ2-3	many	TGTGCCAGCAGCCAAGTGGGCTTCACAGATACGCAGTATTTT	CASSQVGFTDTQYF
TRBD2	TRBV4-2	TRBJ2-5	many	TGTGCCAGCAGCCAGTACGGGACTAGCGGACAAGAGACCCAGTACTTC	CASSQYGTSGQETQYF
NA	TRBV6-1	TRBJ1-1	NA	TGTGCCAGCGGACAGATCATGAACACTGAAGCTTTCTTT	CASGQIMNTEAFF
TRBD1	TRBV2	TRBJ1-5	many	TGTGCCAGCAGTCCTCCGGCCTACAGGGGAAATCAGCCCCAGCATTTT	CASSPPAYRGNQPQHF
TRBD1	TRBV18	TRBJ1-2	NA	TGTGCCAGCTCACGACCGGGACAGGGGGAAATCTATGGCTACACCTTC	CASSRPGQGEIYGYTF
TRBD1	TRBV7-2	TRBJ2-3	many	TGTGCCAGCAGCTTAAGGGACAGGGTCGCAGATACGCAGTATTTT	CASSLRDRVADTQYF
NA	TRBV29-1	TRBJ1-3	few	TGCAGCGTTGAAGTGGACGGCATTTCGGAGGGAAACACCATATATTTT	CSVEVDGISEGNTIYF
NA	TRBV30	TRBJ2-7	NA	TGTGCCTGGAGTCGAGACAACTACGAGCAGTACTTC	CAWSRDNYEQYF
NA	TRBV12-3/TRBV12-4	TRBJ2-7	many	TGTGCCAGCAGTTTTTTATCCGGCAACTCCTACGAGCAGTACTTC	CASSFLSGNSYEQYF
NA	TRBV18	TRBJ1-1	many	TGTGCCAGCTCACCTACTGACAGGAACACTGAAGCTTTCTTT	CASSPTDRNTEAFF
TRBD2	TRBV20-1	TRBJ2-5	NA	TGCAGTGCTAGAGATCCCAAGTCTAGCGGGGGTGAGACCCAGTACTTC	CSARDPKSSGGETQYF
NA	TRBV29-1	TRBJ1-1	many	TGCAGCGTTGAAGTTCAGAACACTGAAGCTTTCTTT	CSVEVQNTEAFF
NA	TRBV5-6	TRBJ2-4	NA	TGTGCCAGCAGCCTTTGGAGGACAAACATTCAGTACTTC	CASSLWRTNIQYF
NA	TRBV30	TRBJ2-2	many	TGTGCCTGGAGTGTACGACCGGGGTTGGGCGGGGAGCTGTTTTTT	CAWSVRPGLGGELFF
TRBD2	TRBV6-2/TRBV6-3	TRBJ2-2	NA	TGTGCCAGCAGTTACTTAAGTAGCGGGGCCTTCACCGGGGAGCTGTTTTTT	CASSYLSSGAFTGELFF
NA	TRBV12-3/TRBV12-4	TRBJ1-1	few	TGTGCCAGCAGTTTCCCACCCGAAGTCACTGAAGCTTTCTTT	CASSFPPEVTEAFF
TRBD2	TRBV29-1	TRBJ2-2	many	TGCAGCGTGAATGTGGGGGGGGCGAACACCGGGGAGCTGTTTTTT	CSVNVGGANTGELFF
NA	TRBV12-5	TRBJ1-1	many	TGTGCTAGTGGTTTGTCCCTGAACACTGAAGCTTTCTTT	CASGLSLNTEAFF
TRBD1	TRBV18	TRBJ1-3	few	TGTGCCAGCTCACCCGTCTTAACGGGACAGGGCCCTGGAAACACCATATATTTT	CASSPVLTGQGPGNTIYF
NA	TRBV15	TRBJ1-5	few	TGTGCCACCAGCTTACCCAGTCCTCAGCCCCAGCATTTT	CATSLPSPQPQHF
TRBD1	TRBV12-3/TRBV12-4	TRBJ2-3	NA	TGTGCCAGCAGTGGGACAGGGTCTAAGACAGATACGCAGTATTTT	CASSGTGSKTDTQYF
NA	TRBV9	TRBJ1-2	few	TGTGCCAGCAGCCCCGAGTCTGAGTTCTATGGCTACACCTTC	CASSPESEFYGYTF
NA	TRBV6-1	TRBJ1-2	many	TGTGCCAGCAGTCCCCTGGAGCGCGGCTATGGCTACACCTTC	CASSPLERGYGYTF
TRBD1	TRBV6-4	TRBJ1-5	NA	TGTGCCAGCAGTGACATCACAGGGGGCTCGGTAAGCGATAGCAATCAGCCCCAGCATTTT	CASSDITGGSVSDSNQPQHF
TRBD1	TRBV20-1	TRBJ2-7	few	TGCAGTGCTAGGGCCCGTTTACAGGACAGGGCCTACGAGCAGTACTTC	CSARARLQDRAYEQYF
TRBD1	TRBV20-1	TRBJ1-1	many	TGCAGTGGGGACAGGGGGCGGGCCCAGGACACTGAAGCTTTCTTT	CSGDRGRAQDTEAFF
NA	TRBV6-1	TRBJ1-5	many	TGTGCCAGCACTTACAGCTTCGGGCAGCCCCAGCATTTT	CASTYSFGQPQHF
NA	TRBV7-3	TRBJ2-3	few	TGTGCTTCGAGAACCGGTGCTAGCACAGATACGCAGTATTTT	CASRTGASTDTQYF
TRBD2	TRBV7-6	TRBJ2-3	many	TGTGCCAGCAGCTTAGCGCGGGGGGGGCCCCGGATCACAGATACGCAGTATTTT	CASSLARGGPRITDTQYF
NA	TRBV29-1	TRBJ2-5	many	TGCAGCGGATACAGCTCACAAGAGACCCAGTACTTC	CSGYSSQETQYF
NA	TRBV6-5	TRBJ2-3	many	TGTGCCAGCAGGTCTGGGGGAGTCACAGATACGCAGTATTTT	CASRSGGVTDTQYF
TRBD1	TRBV5-1	TRBJ1-2	many	TGCGCCAGCAGCACCAACGCAGGGGGCTATGGCTACACCTTC	CASSTNAGGYGYTF
NA	TRBV20-1	TRBJ2-1	many	TGCAGTGCTAGACCAATGAGCTCCTACAATGAGCAGTTCTTC	CSARPMSSYNEQFF
NA	TRBV5-1	TRBJ1-4	NA	TGCGCCTCACAAGGGGCAACTAATGAAAAACTGTTTTTT	CASQGATNEKLFF
NA	TRBV25-1	TRBJ2-7	many	TGTGCCAGCAGTCCCCCCGCAGGGGGGAGAGAGCAGTACTTC	CASSPPAGGREQYF
NA	TRBV30	TRBJ1-5	many	TGTGCCTGGAGTGAGGGGGGGGACCAGCCCCAGCATTTT	CAWSEGGDQPQHF
TRBD1	TRBV3-1	TRBJ2-7	few	TGTGCCAGCAGCCCTCCGGGACAGTTCCCCCACGAGCAGTACTTC	CASSPPGQFPHEQYF
TRBD1	TRBV3-1	TRBJ1-5	few	TGTGCCAGCAGCCACGCCGGACAGGGTCACAATCAGCCCCAGCATTTT	CASSHAGQGHNQPQHF
NA	TRBV5-6	TRBJ2-7	many	TGTGCCAGCAGTCGATTTGCTATGGACAGTGCCGAGCAGTACTTC	CASSRFAMDSAEQYF
NA	TRBV3-1	TRBJ2-3	many	TGTGCCAGCAGCCAAGAGGGGGGAACAGATACGCAGTATTTT	CASSQEGGTDTQYF
NA	TRBV18	TRBJ2-5	many	TGTGCCAGCTCACCAACTCGAACCCAAGAGACCCAGTACTTC	CASSPTRTQETQYF